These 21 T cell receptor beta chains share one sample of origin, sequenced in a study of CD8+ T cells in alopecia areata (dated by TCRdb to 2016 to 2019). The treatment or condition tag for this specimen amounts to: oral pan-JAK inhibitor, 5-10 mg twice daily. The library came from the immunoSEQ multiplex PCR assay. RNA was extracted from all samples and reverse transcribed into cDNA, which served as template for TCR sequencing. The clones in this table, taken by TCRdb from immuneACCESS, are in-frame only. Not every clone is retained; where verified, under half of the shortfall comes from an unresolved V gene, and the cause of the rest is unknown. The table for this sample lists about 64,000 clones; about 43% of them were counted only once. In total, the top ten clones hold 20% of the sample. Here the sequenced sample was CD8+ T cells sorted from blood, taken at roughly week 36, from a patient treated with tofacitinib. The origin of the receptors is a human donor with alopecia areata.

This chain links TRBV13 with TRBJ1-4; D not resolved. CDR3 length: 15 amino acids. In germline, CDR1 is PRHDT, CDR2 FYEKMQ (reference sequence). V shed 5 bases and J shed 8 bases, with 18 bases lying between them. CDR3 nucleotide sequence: TGTGCCAGCAGCCCGTCAGCCAGCCCCGGGGAAAAACTGTTTTTT. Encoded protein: CASSPSASPGEKLFF.

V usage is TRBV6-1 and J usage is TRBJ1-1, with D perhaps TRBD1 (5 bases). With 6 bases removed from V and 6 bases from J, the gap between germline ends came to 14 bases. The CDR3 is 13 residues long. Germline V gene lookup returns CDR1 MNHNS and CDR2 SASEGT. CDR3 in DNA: TGTGCCAGCAGAAGCGGGGCTGTGTCTGAAGCTTTCTTT. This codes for CASRSGAVSEAFF.

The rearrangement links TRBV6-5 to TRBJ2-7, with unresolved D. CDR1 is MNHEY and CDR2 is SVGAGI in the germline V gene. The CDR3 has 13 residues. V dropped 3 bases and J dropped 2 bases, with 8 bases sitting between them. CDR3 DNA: TGTGCCAGCAGTTATCGGGTGGCCTACGAGCAGTACTTC. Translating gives CASSYRVAYEQYF.

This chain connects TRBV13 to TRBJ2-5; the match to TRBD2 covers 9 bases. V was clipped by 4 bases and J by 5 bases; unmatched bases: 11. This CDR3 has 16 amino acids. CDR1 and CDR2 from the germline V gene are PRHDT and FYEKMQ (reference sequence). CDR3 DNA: TGTGCCAGCAGCTCCTCTTTAGCGGGAGAGGAGGAGACCCAGTACTTC. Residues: CASSSSLAGEEETQYF.

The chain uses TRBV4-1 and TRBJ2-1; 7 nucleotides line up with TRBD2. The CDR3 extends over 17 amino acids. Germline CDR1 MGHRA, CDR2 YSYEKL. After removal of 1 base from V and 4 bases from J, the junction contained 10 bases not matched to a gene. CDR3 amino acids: CASSQVFASGTYNEQFF. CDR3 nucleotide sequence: TGCGCCAGCAGCCAAGTGTTCGCTAGCGGAACTTACAATGAGCAGTTCTTC.

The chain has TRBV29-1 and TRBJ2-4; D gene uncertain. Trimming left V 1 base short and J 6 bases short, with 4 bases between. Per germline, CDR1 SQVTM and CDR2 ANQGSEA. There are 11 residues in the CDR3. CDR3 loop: CSVEVRNIQYF. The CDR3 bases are TGCAGCGTTGAAGTGAGAAACATTCAGTACTTC. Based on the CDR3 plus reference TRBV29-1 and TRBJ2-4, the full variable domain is SAVISQKPSRDICQRGTSLTIQCQVDSQVTMMFWYRQQPGQSLTLIATANQGSEATYESGFVIDKFPISRPNLTFSTLTVSNMSPEDSSIYLCSVEVRNIQYFGAGTRLSVL.

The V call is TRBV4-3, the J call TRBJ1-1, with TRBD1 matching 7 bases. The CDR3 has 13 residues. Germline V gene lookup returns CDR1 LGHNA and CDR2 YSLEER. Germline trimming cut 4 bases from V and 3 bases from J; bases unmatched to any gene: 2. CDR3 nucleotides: TGCGCCAGCAGCCTGACAGGGTACACTGAAGCTTTCTTT. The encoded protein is CASSLTGYTEAFF.

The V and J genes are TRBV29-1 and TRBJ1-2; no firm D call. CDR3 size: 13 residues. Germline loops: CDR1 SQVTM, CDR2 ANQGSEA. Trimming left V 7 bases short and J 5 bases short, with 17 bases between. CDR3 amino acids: CSAGPIPAYGYTF. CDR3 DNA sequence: TGCAGCGCAGGACCTATTCCAGCTTATGGCTACACCTTC.

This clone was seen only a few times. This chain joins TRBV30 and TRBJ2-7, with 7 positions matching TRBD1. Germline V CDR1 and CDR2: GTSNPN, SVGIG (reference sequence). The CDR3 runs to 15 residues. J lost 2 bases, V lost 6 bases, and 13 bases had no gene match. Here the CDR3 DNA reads TGTGCCTGCGCGATACTTCGGGACAGCCCCTACGAGCAGTACTTC. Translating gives CACAILRDSPYEQYF.

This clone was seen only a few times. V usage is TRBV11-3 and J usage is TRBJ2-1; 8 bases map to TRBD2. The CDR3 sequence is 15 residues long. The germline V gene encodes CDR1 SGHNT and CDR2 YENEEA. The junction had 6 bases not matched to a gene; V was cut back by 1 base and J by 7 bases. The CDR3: CASSLGPTGGNEQFF. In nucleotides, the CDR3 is TGTGCCAGCAGCTTAGGACCGACGGGAGGGAATGAGCAGTTCTTC.

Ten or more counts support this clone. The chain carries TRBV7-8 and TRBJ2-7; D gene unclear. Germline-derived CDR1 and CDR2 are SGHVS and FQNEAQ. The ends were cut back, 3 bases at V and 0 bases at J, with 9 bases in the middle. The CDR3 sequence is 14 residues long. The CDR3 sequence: CASSFLQSSYEQYF. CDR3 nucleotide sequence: TGTGCCAGCAGCTTTCTTCAAAGCTCCTACGAGCAGTACTTC.

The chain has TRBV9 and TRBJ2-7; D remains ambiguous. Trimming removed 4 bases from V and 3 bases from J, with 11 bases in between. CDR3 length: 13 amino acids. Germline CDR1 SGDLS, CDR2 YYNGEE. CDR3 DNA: TGTGCCAGCAGCCCCCAGGACGGCTACGAGCAGTACTTC. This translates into CASSPQDGYEQYF.

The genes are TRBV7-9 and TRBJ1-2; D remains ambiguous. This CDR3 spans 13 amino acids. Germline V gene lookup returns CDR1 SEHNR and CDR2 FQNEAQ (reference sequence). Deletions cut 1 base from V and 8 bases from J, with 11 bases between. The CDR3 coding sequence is TGTGCCAGCAGCTTAGATTGGAGCGAAGGCTACACCTTC. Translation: CASSLDWSEGYTF.

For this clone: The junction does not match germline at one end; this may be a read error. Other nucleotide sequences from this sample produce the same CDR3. The CDR3 loop reads CASSPGGRSDTQYF. In nucleotides, the CDR3 is TGCGCCAGCAGCCCAGGGGGGAGATCAGATACGCAGTATTTT. The chain is built from TRBV9 and TRBJ2-3; D might be TRBD1 (7 bases). Germline loops: CDR1 SGDLS, CDR2 YYNGEE. The CDR3 is 14 amino acids.

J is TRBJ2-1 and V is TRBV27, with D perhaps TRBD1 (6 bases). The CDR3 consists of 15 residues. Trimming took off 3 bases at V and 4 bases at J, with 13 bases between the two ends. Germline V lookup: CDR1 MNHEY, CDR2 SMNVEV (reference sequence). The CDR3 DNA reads TGTGCCAGCAGTTTCAGGGGCGCCCCTTACAATGAGCAGTTCTTC. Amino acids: CASSFRGAPYNEQFF.

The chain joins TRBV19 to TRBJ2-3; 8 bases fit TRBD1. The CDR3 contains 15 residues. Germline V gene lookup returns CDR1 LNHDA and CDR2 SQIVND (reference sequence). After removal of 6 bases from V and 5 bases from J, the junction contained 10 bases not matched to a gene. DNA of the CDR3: TGTGCCAGTAGACCTGTGGACAGGGTAGAAGATACGCAGTATTTT. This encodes CASRPVDRVEDTQYF. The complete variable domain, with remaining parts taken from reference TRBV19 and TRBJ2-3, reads DGGITQSPKYLFRKEGQNVTLSCEQNLNHDAMYWYRQDPGQGLRLIYYSQIVNDFQKGDIAEGYSVSREKKESFPLTVTSAQKNPTAFYLCASRPVDRVEDTQYFGPGTRLTVL.

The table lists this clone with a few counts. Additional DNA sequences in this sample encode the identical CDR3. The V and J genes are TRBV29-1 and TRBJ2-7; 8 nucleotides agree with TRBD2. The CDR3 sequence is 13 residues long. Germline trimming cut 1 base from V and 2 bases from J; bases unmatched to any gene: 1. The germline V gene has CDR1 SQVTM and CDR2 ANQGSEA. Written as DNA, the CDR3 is TGCAGCGTTGAAGCGGGAGGGCCCTACGAGCAGTACTTC. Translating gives CSVEAGGPYEQYF.

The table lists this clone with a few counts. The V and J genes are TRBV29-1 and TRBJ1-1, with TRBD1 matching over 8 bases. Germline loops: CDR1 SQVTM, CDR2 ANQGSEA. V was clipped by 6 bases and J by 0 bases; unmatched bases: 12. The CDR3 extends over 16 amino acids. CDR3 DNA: TGCAGCGTCTTCGGACAGGGTTTTCCATTGAACACTGAAGCTTTCTTT. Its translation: CSVFGQGFPLNTEAFF.

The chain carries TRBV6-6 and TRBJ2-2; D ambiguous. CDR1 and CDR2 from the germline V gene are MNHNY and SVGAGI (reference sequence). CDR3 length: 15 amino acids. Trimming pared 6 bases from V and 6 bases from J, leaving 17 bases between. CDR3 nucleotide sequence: TGTGCCAGCAGGCCCTCGCCTCACGAGGCCGGGGAGCTGTTTTTT. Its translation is CASRPSPHEAGELFF.

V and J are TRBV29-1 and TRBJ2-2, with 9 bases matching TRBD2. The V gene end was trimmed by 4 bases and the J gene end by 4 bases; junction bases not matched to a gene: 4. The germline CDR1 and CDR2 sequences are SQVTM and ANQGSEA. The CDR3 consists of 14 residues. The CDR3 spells CSVVAGVATGELFF. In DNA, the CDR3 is TGCAGCGTTGTAGCGGGAGTGGCCACCGGGGAGCTGTTTTTT.

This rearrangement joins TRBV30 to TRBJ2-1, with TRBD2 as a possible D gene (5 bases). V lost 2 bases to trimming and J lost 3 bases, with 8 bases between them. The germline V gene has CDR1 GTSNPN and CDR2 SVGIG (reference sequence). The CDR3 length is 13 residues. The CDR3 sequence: CAWSRDSYNEQFF. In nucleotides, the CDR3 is TGTGCCTGGAGTCGGGATAGCTACAATGAGCAGTTCTTC.